This T cell receptor (beta chain) came from a study of blood T cells in healthy people across ages. PCR was performed a second time for about 6 to 12 cycles using a sample-barcoded 5' primer and a J-beta primer mix. A template-switch adaptor that had 12 random nucleotides put a tag on each cDNA molecule. Each sample provided no less than 3 million CDR3-containing paired-end reads. In TCRdb, the 5' RACE reads were re-called with MiXCR into one record per CDR3 protein. Of 1.5 million or so distinct CDR3 sequences listed, approximately 43% are singletons. This CDR3 contains 16 residues. There were healthy Caucasian individuals from Russia, aged about 6 to 100, serving as donors.

This chain uses TRBV21-1 with TRBJ2-1. TRBV21-1 is flagged as a pseudogene. Sequenced input: blood. The TCR sequence derives from a woman aged 18 to 35 in good health. DNA of the CDR3: TGTGCCAGCAGCAATACTACTCTCTCCTCAAGGAATGAGCAGTTCTTC. Translation gives CASSNTTLSSRNEQFF.